The next 10 T cell receptor beta chains were all read from a single sample in a study of shared clonotypes between healthy human individuals. Sequenced by immunoSEQ multiplex PCR; TCRdb stores in-frame clones only, minus some. The sample carries 1 million to 1.3 million clones, more than 75% recorded once. The sample taken for sequencing was memory CD4+ T cells from PBMCs. The subset was: CD45RA-negative fraction. The source of these receptors is a man aged 18 to 30 in good health. Some clones in this sample may be carry-over from other donors' samples.

The chain links TRBV18 to TRBJ2-1, with 13 positions matching TRBD2. CDR3 length: 17 residues. Trimming took 3 bases from V and 5 from J; bases not matched to a gene: 7. Germline CDR1 KGHSH, CDR2 LQKENI. The CDR3 DNA follows: TGTGCCAGCTCACCTCTTCCGGGACTAGCGGGGAACAATGAGCAGTTCTTC. It encodes CASSPLPGLAGNNEQFF.

The sample holds a few counts of this clone. The chain employs TRBV27 and TRBJ1-3; D is unresolved. The CDR3 runs 13 residues. Germline loops: CDR1 MNHEY, CDR2 SMNVEV (reference sequence). The V end was cut by 7 bases, the J end by 0 bases, with 7 bases between. This chain's CDR3 is CASKMASGNTIYF. DNA for the CDR3: TGTGCCAGCAAGATGGCCTCTGGAAACACCATATATTTT.

Ten or more counts support this clone. The rearrangement links TRBV28 to TRBJ1-2; maybe TRBD1 (6 bases). Germline V gives CDR1 MDHEN, CDR2 SYDVKM. V was clipped by 4 bases and J by 4 bases, with 13 bases between them. CDR3 length: 14 residues. CDR3 bases: TGTGCCAGCAGTTCCCTGGACAGTTTCTATGGCTACACCTTC. Translating gives CASSSLDSFYGYTF.

This sequence joins TRBV5-6 and TRBJ2-2; no clear D. The CDR3 has 11 residues. The germline V and J ends were trimmed by 5 bases and 11 bases, with 10 bases remaining between them. From germline, CDR1 is SGHDT and CDR2 YYEEEE. The CDR3 is CASRDPLELFF. The CDR3 nucleotides are TGTGCCAGCAGGGATCCACTCGAGCTGTTTTTT.

As concerns this clone: Other DNA sequences of this sample code for an identical CDR3. The chain recombines TRBV9 with TRBJ2-2; D gene ambiguous. Germline loops: CDR1 SGDLS, CDR2 YYNGEE. Trimming removed 3 bases at V and 1 base at J, with 7 bases between. CDR3 length: 14 residues. The DNA of the CDR3 is TGTGCCAGCAGCGCGACTGTGAACACCGGGGAGCTGTTTTTT. Its translation is CASSATVNTGELFF.

A word on this clone: Other DNA sequences within the sample encode an identical CDR3. The chain joins TRBV2 to TRBJ2-2; either TRBD1 or TRBD2 may fit D (5 bases each). This CDR3 is 14 amino acids long. CDR1 is SNHLY and CDR2 is FYNNEI in the germline V gene. Trimming removed 6 bases from V and 0 bases from J, with 8 bases in between. The CDR3 DNA is TGTGCCAGCAGGGGGGACGCGAACACCGGGGAGCTGTTTTTT. Translating it yields CASRGDANTGELFF.

V gene TRBV14 combines with J gene TRBJ2-5; no clear D gene. The CDR3 extends over 14 amino acids. Germline-derived CDR1 and CDR2 are SGHDN and FVKESK. V lost 0 bases, J lost 5 bases, and 10 bases lay in between. This chain's CDR3 is CASSQDPRHETQYF. DNA of the CDR3: TGTGCCAGCAGCCAAGATCCCAGGCACGAGACCCAGTACTTC.

The chain carries TRBV29-1 and TRBJ2-3; TRBD2 aligns across 9 bases. V lost 1 base, J lost 2 bases, and 4 bases stayed unmatched. Germline CDR1 and CDR2: SQVTM and ANQGSEA. The CDR3 is 15 amino acids. The CDR3 protein is CSVEGLAGLTDTQYF. The CDR3 DNA follows: TGCAGCGTTGAAGGCCTAGCGGGACTCACAGATACGCAGTATTTT.

The chain is built from TRBV11-2 and TRBJ2-7; TRBD1 or TRBD2 may be the D gene (6 bases each). V lost 5 bases and J lost 1, with 18 bases in between. The CDR3 sequence is 16 residues long. Germline V CDR1 and CDR2: SGHAT, FQNNGV. The CDR3 protein is CASSPLRRGTSYEQYF. Here the CDR3 DNA reads TGTGCCAGCAGCCCCCTCAGGAGGGGGACGTCCTACGAGCAGTACTTC.

A single count supports this clone. V and J are TRBV7-2 and TRBJ1-1, with D perhaps matching TRBD1 (5 bases). The CDR3 loop spans 16 amino acids. Germline CDR1 reads SGHTA; CDR2 reads FQGNSA. V lost 1 base, J lost 0 bases, and 12 bases lay in between. The CDR3 protein is CASSLESGALNTEAFF. CDR3 in DNA: TGTGCCAGCAGCTTAGAGAGCGGGGCCTTGAACACTGAAGCTTTCTTT.